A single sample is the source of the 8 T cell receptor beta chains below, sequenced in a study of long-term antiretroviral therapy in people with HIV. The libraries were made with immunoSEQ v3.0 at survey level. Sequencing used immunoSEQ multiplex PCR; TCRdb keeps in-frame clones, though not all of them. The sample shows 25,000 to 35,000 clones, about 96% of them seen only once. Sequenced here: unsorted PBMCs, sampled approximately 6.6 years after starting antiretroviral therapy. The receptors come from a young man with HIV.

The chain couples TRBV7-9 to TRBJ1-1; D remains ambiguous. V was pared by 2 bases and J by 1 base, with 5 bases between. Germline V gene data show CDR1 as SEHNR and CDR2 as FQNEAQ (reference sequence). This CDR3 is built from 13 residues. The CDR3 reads CASSLTGNTEAFF. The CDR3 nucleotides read TGTGCCAGCAGCTTAACTGGGAACACTGAAGCTTTCTTT.

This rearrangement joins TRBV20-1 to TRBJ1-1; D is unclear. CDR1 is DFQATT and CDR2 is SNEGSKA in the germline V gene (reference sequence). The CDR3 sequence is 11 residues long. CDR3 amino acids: CRVDTGPRAFF. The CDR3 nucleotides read TGCAGGGTTGACACCGGGCCGAGAGCTTTCTTT.

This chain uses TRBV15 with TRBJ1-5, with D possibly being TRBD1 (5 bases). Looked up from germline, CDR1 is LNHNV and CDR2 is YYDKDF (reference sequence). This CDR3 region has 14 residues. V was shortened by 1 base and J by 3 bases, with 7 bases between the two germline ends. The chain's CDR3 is CATSRGTTNQPQHF. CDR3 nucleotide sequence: TGTGCCACCAGCAGAGGGACAACCAATCAGCCCCAGCATTTT.

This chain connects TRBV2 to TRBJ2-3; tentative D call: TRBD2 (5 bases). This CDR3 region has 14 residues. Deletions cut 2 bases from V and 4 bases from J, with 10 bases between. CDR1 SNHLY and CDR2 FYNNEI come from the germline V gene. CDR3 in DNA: TGTGCCAGCAGTGAATCGCGGGTACCAGATACGCAGTATTTT. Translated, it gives CASSESRVPDTQYF. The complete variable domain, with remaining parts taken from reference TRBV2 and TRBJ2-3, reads EPEVTQTPSHQVTQMGQEVILRCVPISNHLYFYWYRQILGQKVEFLVSFYNNEISEKSEIFDDQFSVERPDGSNFTLKIRSTKLEDSAMYFCASSESRVPDTQYFGPGTRLTVL.

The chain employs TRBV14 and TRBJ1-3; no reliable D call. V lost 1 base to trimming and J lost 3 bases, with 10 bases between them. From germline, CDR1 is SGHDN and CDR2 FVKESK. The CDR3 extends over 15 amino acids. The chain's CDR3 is CASSQGSHNGNTIYF. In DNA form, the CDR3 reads TGTGCCAGCAGCCAAGGATCCCATAATGGAAACACCATATATTTT.

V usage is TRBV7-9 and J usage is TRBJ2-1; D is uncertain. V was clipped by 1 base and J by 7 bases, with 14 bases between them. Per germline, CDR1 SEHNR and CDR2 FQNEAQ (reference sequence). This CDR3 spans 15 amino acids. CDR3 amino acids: CASSLGPPLVNEQFF. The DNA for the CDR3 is TGTGCCAGCAGCTTAGGCCCCCCCCTCGTAAATGAGCAGTTCTTC. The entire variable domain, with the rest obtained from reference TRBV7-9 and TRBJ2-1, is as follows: DTGVSQNPRHKITKRGQNVTFRCDPISEHNRLYWYRQTLGQGPEFLTYFQNEAQLEKSRLLSDRFSAERPKGSFSTLEIQRTEQGDSAMYLCASSLGPPLVNEQFFGPGTRLTVL.

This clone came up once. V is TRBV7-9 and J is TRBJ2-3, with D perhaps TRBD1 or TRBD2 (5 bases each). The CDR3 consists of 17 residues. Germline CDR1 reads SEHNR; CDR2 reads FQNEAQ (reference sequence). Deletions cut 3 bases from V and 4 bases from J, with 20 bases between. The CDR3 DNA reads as TGTGCCAGCAGCTTGGTTGGGACCCACCACATCTCAGATACGCAGTATTTT. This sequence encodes CASSLVGTHHISDTQYF.

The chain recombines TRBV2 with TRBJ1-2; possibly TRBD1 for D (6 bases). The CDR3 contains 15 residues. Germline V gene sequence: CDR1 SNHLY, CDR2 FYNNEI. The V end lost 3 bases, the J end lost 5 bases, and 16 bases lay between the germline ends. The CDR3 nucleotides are TGTGCCAGCAGTGAGGACAGACGGGGTTTATATGGCTACACCTTC. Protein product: CASSEDRRGLYGYTF.